This entry lists 28 T cell receptor beta chains sequenced from one sample in a study of blood T cell repertoires in COVID-19 (dated by TCRdb to about 2020). Library method: the immunoSEQ multiplex PCR assay. Not all clones reach the TCRdb copy of this immuneACCESS table, which keeps in-frame sequences only. Checked studies attribute under half of the gap to unresolved V genes and leave the rest unexplained. Present in this sample are approximately 75,000 clones, approximately 86% of which were seen just once. About 5.7% of the sample comes from the top ten. The sequencing sample was made of peripheral blood. These receptors originate from a man older than 75 with COVID-19, enrolled during active disease.

The V gene is TRBV21-1, the J gene TRBJ1-2. TRBV21-1 is listed as a pseudogene. CDR3 length: 12 residues. The CDR3 reads CASSTRGGGYTF. DNA for the CDR3: TGTGCCAGCAGCACACGGGGGGGTGGCTACACCTTC.

This rearrangement joins TRBV5-6 to TRBJ2-5; TRBD2 might be the D (6 bases). Germline assignment: CDR1 SGHDT and CDR2 YYEEEE. Trimming removed 2 bases from V and 1 base from J, with 15 bases in between. The CDR3 is 16 amino acids. The CDR3 sequence is CASSLVQNGGQETQYF. The CDR3 DNA reads as TGTGCCAGCAGCTTAGTACAGAACGGGGGCCAAGAGACCCAGTACTTC.

The chain employs TRBV7-2 and TRBJ2-2, with D possibly matching TRBD1 (5 bases). CDR1 is SGHTA and CDR2 is FQGNSA in the germline V gene. V was shortened by 4 bases and J by 4 bases, with 10 bases between the two germline ends. The CDR3 runs 14 residues. The CDR3 sequence is CASSSRDSTGELFF. The CDR3 DNA is TGTGCCAGCAGCTCCAGGGATAGCACCGGGGAGCTGTTTTTT.

The chain combines TRBV18 with TRBJ1-2; 7 positions agree with TRBD1. Trimming removed 4 bases from V and 8 bases from J; junction bases left unmatched: 7. This CDR3 spans 13 amino acids. The germline V gene has CDR1 KGHSH and CDR2 LQKENI. In DNA form, the CDR3 reads TGTGCCAGCTCACTCCCGACAGGGTGGGGCTACACCTTC. Its protein is CASSLPTGWGYTF.

On this clone: Other DNA sequences from this sample encode an identical CDR3 as well. The chain is built from TRBV19 and TRBJ1-1; D may be TRBD1 (5 bases). Germline V gives CDR1 LNHDA, CDR2 SQIVND (reference sequence). Trimming shortened V by 3 bases and J by 14 bases, and 19 bases separated the two germline ends. The CDR3 is made up of 13 amino acids. The CDR3 bases are TGTGCCAGTAGTATCTCCCAGGGCTTGGTAGCCTTCTTT. Encoded protein: CASSISQGLVAFF.

This chain connects TRBV29-1 to TRBJ2-6; D gene unclear. There are 13 residues in the CDR3. V was shortened by 5 bases and J by 1 base, with 6 bases between the two germline ends. Germline CDR1 reads SQVTM; CDR2 reads ANQGSEA. CDR3 DNA sequence: TGCAGCGTTTTGAGTTCTGGGGCCAACGTCCTGACTTTC. This encodes CSVLSSGANVLTF.

This clone was found once. The rearrangement links TRBV28 to TRBJ2-2; TRBD1 aligns across 7 bases. J lost 2 bases, V lost 9 bases, and 12 bases had no gene match. Germline assignment: CDR1 MDHEN and CDR2 SYDVKM. The length of the CDR3 is 16 residues. CDR3: CASLDKGQSNTGELFF. CDR3 bases: TGTGCCAGTCTAGATAAGGGACAGAGCAACACCGGGGAGCTGTTTTTT.

V usage is TRBV6-2 or TRBV6-3 and J usage is TRBJ1-1; no clear D gene. Germline V gives CDR1 MNHEY, CDR2 SVGEGT. This CDR3 contains 13 residues. The germline V and J ends were trimmed by 3 bases and 4 bases, with 9 bases remaining between them. In DNA form, the CDR3 reads TGTGCCAGCAGTTATGAAGGACTCACTGAAGCTTTCTTT. It codes for CASSYEGLTEAFF.

The rearrangement joins TRBV6-5 to TRBJ1-6; a possible D gene is TRBD1 (5 bases). Trimming cost V 5 bases and J 7 bases, with 12 bases left between them. Germline CDR1 MNHEY, CDR2 SVGAGI. This CDR3 comprises 14 residues. The CDR3, as DNA: TGTGCCAGCAGTCTGGAGCGGGGGAATTCACCCCTCCACTTT. Its protein product is CASSLERGNSPLHF.

The chain carries TRBV19 and TRBJ1-6; TRBD1 matches at 9 bases. This CDR3 contains 15 residues. Trimming removed 5 bases from V and 7 bases from J; junction bases left unmatched: 6. Germline V gives CDR1 LNHDA, CDR2 SQIVND (reference sequence). This CDR3 reads CASSSLGQGNSPLHF. The CDR3 nucleotides are TGTGCCAGTAGTTCCCTGGGACAGGGAAATTCACCCCTCCACTTT. Looking up the rest from reference TRBV19 and TRBJ1-6 gives the full variable domain: DGGITQSPKYLFRKEGQNVTLSCEQNLNHDAMYWYRQDPGQGLRLIYYSQIVNDFQKGDIAEGYSVSREKKESFPLTVTSAQKNPTAFYLCASSSLGQGNSPLHFGNGTRLTVT.

This clone came up once. The chain has TRBV2 and TRBJ1-6, with a weak D call TRBD1 (6 bases). The V end lost 7 bases, the J end lost 8 bases, and 18 bases lay between the germline ends. The CDR3 is 15 residues long. The germline CDR1 and CDR2 sequences are SNHLY and FYNNEI. In nucleotides, the CDR3 is TGTGCCAGCACCGGACGCCCAGCAGGGGATTCACCCCTCCACTTT. Residues: CASTGRPAGDSPLHF.

This rearrangement joins TRBV21-1 to TRBJ1-1; TRBD1 was called by the table and not checked on the DNA. TRBV21-1 is a recognized pseudogene. The CDR3 has 17 amino acids. This CDR3 is CASSKKGQGGSDTEAFF. Here the CDR3 DNA reads TGTGCCAGCAGCAAAAAAGGACAGGGAGGGTCGGACACTGAAGCTTTCTTT.

The DNA of the CDR3 is TGTGCCAGCAGCTTGGGACGGGGGGAGACCCAGTACTTC. Translating gives CASSLGRGETQYF. The chain is built from TRBV5-4 and TRBJ2-5; weak D call: TRBD2 (6 bases). V lost 0 bases and J lost 5, with 8 bases in between. Germline CDR1 SGHNT, CDR2 YYREEE (reference sequence). This CDR3 has 13 amino acids.

The gene calls are TRBV27 and TRBJ2-7, with D tentatively TRBD2 (6 bases). This CDR3 is built from 11 residues. Per the germline V gene, CDR1 is MNHEY and CDR2 is SMNVEV (reference sequence). Trimming took 8 bases from V and 6 from J, leaving 11 bases between them. The CDR3 sequence: CASAYGGEQYF. The DNA of the CDR3 is TGTGCCAGCGCTTACGGGGGCGAGCAGTACTTC.

The chain employs TRBV15 and TRBJ1-2; D unresolved. The CDR3 sequence is 15 residues long. Germline CDR1 LNHNV, CDR2 YYDKDF (reference sequence). With 4 bases removed from V and 2 bases from J, the gap between germline ends came to 14 bases. CDR3 in amino acids: CATSIFVRENYGYTF. The DNA for the CDR3 is TGTGCCACCAGCATATTTGTTAGGGAGAACTATGGCTACACCTTC.

The chain uses TRBV10-3 and TRBJ1-2; 8 bases match TRBD1. Looked up from germline, CDR1 is ENHRY and CDR2 is SYGVKD. This CDR3 is 14 amino acids long. With 4 bases clipped from V and 6 bases from J, the junction kept 7 bases outside the gene matches. This CDR3 is CAISGLQGGDGYTF. The CDR3 bases are TGTGCCATCAGTGGACTACAGGGGGGGGATGGCTACACCTTC.

V and J are TRBV5-8 and TRBJ1-2, with unresolved D. Trimming removed 0 bases at V and 4 bases at J, with 7 bases between. This CDR3 is 13 amino acids long. Germline lookup yields CDR1 SGHTS and CDR2 YDEGEE. This CDR3 reads CASSLADSYGYTF. The CDR3 coding sequence is TGTGCCAGCAGCTTGGCAGATTCCTATGGCTACACCTTC.

The chain recombines TRBV11-2 with TRBJ2-2, with a possible D match to TRBD1 (5 bases). This CDR3 has 14 amino acids. Germline assignment: CDR1 SGHAT and CDR2 FQNNGV. With 5 bases removed from V and 2 bases from J, the gap between germline ends came to 9 bases. The CDR3 is CASSPRVNTGELFF. DNA of the CDR3: TGTGCCAGCAGCCCCAGGGTAAACACCGGGGAGCTGTTTTTT. Drawing the rest from reference TRBV11-2 and TRBJ2-2, the complete variable domain is EAGVAQSPRYKIIEKRQSVAFWCNPISGHATLYWYQQILGQGPKLLIQFQNNGVVDDSQLPKDRFSAERLKGVDSTLKIQPAKLEDSAVYLCASSPRVNTGELFFGEGSRLTVL.

CDR3 bases: TGCGCCAGCAACCCCGGGAATCTCGATGGCTACACCTTC. This codes for CASNPGNLDGYTF. V usage is TRBV5-1 and J usage is TRBJ1-2; D is ambiguous. The CDR3 totals 13 residues. V was clipped by 6 bases and J by 6 bases, with 15 bases between them. Germline V gives CDR1 SGHRS, CDR2 YFSETQ. The full variable domain, its missing parts supplied by reference TRBV5-1 and TRBJ1-2, is KAGVTQTPRYLIKTRGQQVTLSCSPISGHRSVSWYQQTPGQGLQFLFEYFSETQRNKGNFPGRFSGRQFSNSRSEMNVSTLELGDSALYLCASNPGNLDGYTFGSGTRLTVV.

V usage is TRBV29-1 and J usage is TRBJ2-1, with 10 bases matching TRBD2. Germline loops: CDR1 SQVTM, CDR2 ANQGSEA. The CDR3 has 14 residues. The ends lost 4 bases at V and 9 bases at J; junction bases unmatched: 9. The CDR3 DNA is TGCAGCGTTGGTAGTAGCGGGGGGATCGGTGAGCAGTTCTTC. As protein: CSVGSSGGIGEQFF.

The V and J genes are TRBV15 and TRBJ2-3; maybe TRBD2 (5 bases). Between the trimmed V and J ends, which lost 2 bases and 5 bases, there was a span of 11 bases. Looked up from germline, CDR1 is LNHNV and CDR2 is YYDKDF (reference sequence). The CDR3 is 14 amino acids. The CDR3 region has the DNA TGTGCCACCAGCAGAACACCGAGCGGAGATACGCAGTATTTT. This sequence encodes CATSRTPSGDTQYF.

This chain uses TRBV5-8 with TRBJ1-1; 7 nucleotides match TRBD1. J gave up 6 bases and V 4 bases, and 9 bases lay outside the gene matches. CDR3 size: 14 residues. CDR1 is SGHTS and CDR2 is YDEGEE in the germline V gene. The CDR3 region has the DNA TGTGCCAGCAGCATCCGGACAGGTCTCTCTGAAGCTTTCTTT. As protein: CASSIRTGLSEAFF. Drawing the rest from reference TRBV5-8 and TRBJ1-1, the complete variable domain is EAGVTQSPTHLIKTRGQQATLRCSPISGHTSVYWYQQALGLGLQFLLWYDEGEERNRGNFPPRFSGRQFPNYSSELNVNALELEDSALYLCASSIRTGLSEAFFGQGTRLTVV.

Remarks on this clone: The same CDR3 can be traced to other DNA sequences in this sample. The chain links TRBV18 to TRBJ1-1; 7 nucleotides line up with TRBD1. V trimming: 4 bases; J trimming: 1 base; junction bases outside the gene matches: 3. The CDR3 is 14 residues long. CDR1 and CDR2 (germline): KGHSH, LQKENI. This CDR3 reads CASSQQGKNTEAFF. The DNA of the CDR3 is TGTGCCAGCTCACAACAGGGGAAGAACACTGAAGCTTTCTTT.

On this clone: The sample holds other DNA sequences that translate to the same CDR3. The gene calls are TRBV5-6 and TRBJ1-2; D perhaps matches TRBD1 (5 bases). Trimming took off 5 bases at V and 6 bases at J, with 14 bases between the two ends. This CDR3 has 13 residues. Germline V CDR1 and CDR2: SGHDT, YYEEEE. The CDR3 DNA is TGTGCCAGCAGTACGCGGGGGAGGGATGGCTACACCTTC. Encoded protein: CASSTRGRDGYTF.

This clone was picked up a small number of times. The V and J genes are TRBV15 and TRBJ1-5; D may be TRBD1 (5 bases). The germline V and J ends were trimmed by 0 bases and 7 bases, with 22 bases remaining between them. CDR3 length: 18 amino acids. Germline loops: CDR1 LNHNV, CDR2 YYDKDF (reference sequence). For the CDR3, the DNA is TGTGCCACCAGCAGAGATCTCGGGAGGGGAAGGGCCGGCCAGCCCCAGCATTTT. It yields the protein CATSRDLGRGRAGQPQHF.

This clone was recorded a few times. J is TRBJ1-3 and V is TRBV18, with D possibly being TRBD1 (6 bases). This CDR3 has 18 residues. V was trimmed by 0 bases and J by 2 bases, leaving 17 bases between them. CDR1 is KGHSH, CDR2 LQKENI, per germline. The CDR3 spells CASSPPTAPGVAGNTIYF. The CDR3 DNA is TGTGCCAGCTCACCACCCACCGCTCCAGGGGTGGCTGGAAACACCATATATTTT.

The V call is TRBV7-2, the J call TRBJ2-7; TRBD1 matches at 8 bases. CDR3 size: 15 residues. Germline V gene lookup returns CDR1 SGHTA and CDR2 FQGNSA. The junction had 7 bases not matched to a gene; V was cut back by 5 bases and J by 1 base. The CDR3 loop is CASSPGGANSYEQYF. The CDR3, as DNA: TGTGCCAGCAGCCCAGGGGGCGCCAATTCCTACGAGCAGTACTTC.

The chain employs TRBV5-1 and TRBJ2-5; 8 nucleotides match TRBD2. Trimming cost V 0 bases and J 4 bases; bases outside gene matches: 11. CDR3 length equals 17 residues. Germline values: CDR1 SGHRS, CDR2 YFSETQ. The chain's CDR3 is CASSLGGSSGGGETQYF. As DNA, the CDR3 is TGCGCCAGCAGCTTGGGGGGCTCCAGCGGGGGCGGAGAGACCCAGTACTTC.